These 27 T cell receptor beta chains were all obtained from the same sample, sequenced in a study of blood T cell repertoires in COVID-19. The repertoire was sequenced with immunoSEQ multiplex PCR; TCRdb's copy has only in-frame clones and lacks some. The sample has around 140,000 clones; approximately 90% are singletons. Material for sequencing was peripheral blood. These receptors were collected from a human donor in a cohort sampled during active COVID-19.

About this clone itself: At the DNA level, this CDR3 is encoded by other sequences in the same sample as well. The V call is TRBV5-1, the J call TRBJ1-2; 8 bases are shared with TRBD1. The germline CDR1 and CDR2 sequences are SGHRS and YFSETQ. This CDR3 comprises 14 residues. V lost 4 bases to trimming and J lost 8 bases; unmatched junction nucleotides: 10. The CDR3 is CASSTGQGGTGYTF. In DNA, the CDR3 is TGCGCCAGCAGCACAGGACAGGGTGGTACGGGCTACACCTTC. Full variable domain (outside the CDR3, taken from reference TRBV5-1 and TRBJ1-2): KAGVTQTPRYLIKTRGQQVTLSCSPISGHRSVSWYQQTPGQGLQFLFEYFSETQRNKGNFPGRFSGRQFSNSRSEMNVSTLELGDSALYLCASSTGQGGTGYTFGSGTRLTVV.

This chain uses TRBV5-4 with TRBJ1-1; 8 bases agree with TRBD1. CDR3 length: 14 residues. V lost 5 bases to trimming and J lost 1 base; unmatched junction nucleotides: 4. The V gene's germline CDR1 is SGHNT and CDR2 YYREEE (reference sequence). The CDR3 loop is CASSRDRGNTEAFF. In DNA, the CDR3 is TGTGCCAGCAGTAGAGACAGGGGGAACACTGAAGCTTTCTTT.

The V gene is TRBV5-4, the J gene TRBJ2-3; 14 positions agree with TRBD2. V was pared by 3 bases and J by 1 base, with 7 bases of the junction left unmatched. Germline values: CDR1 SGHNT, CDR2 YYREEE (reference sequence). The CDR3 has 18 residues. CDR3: CASSWGLAGAEGTDTQYF. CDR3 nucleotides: TGTGCCAGCAGCTGGGGACTAGCGGGGGCGGAGGGCACAGATACGCAGTATTTT. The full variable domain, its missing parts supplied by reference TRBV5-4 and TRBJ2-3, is ETGVTQSPTHLIKTRGQQVTLRCSSQSGHNTVSWYQQALGQGPQFIFQYYREEENGRGNFPPRFSGLQFPNYSSELNVNALELDDSALYLCASSWGLAGAEGTDTQYFGPGTRLTVL.

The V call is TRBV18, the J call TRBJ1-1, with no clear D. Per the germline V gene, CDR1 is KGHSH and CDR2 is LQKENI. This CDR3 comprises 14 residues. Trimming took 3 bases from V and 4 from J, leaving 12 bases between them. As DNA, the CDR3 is TGTGCCAGCTCACCCGCCGGGTTAGGCACTGAAGCTTTCTTT. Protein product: CASSPAGLGTEAFF.

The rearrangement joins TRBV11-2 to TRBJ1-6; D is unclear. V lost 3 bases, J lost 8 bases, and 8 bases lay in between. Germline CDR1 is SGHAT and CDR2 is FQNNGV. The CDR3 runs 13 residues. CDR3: CASSLEADSPLHF. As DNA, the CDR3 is TGTGCCAGCAGCTTGGAGGCGGATTCACCCCTCCACTTT. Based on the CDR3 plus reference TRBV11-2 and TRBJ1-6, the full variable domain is EAGVAQSPRYKIIEKRQSVAFWCNPISGHATLYWYQQILGQGPKLLIQFQNNGVVDDSQLPKDRFSAERLKGVDSTLKIQPAKLEDSAVYLCASSLEADSPLHFGNGTRLTVT.

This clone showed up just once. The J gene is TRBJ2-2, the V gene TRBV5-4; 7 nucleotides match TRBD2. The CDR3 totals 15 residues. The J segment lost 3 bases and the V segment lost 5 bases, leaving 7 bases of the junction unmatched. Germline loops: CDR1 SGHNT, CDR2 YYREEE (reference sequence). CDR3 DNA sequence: TGTGCCAGCAGGGCCGGGACTACCGACACCGGGGAGCTGTTTTTT. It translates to CASRAGTTDTGELFF.

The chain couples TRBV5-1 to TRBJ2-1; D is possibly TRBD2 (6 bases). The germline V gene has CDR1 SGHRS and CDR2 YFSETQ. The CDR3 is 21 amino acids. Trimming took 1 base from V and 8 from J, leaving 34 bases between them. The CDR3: CASSLSRDSIKRVYIVDEQFF. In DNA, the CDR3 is TGCGCCAGCAGCTTGTCCCGGGACTCCATCAAACGTGTGTACATTGTGGATGAGCAGTTCTTC.

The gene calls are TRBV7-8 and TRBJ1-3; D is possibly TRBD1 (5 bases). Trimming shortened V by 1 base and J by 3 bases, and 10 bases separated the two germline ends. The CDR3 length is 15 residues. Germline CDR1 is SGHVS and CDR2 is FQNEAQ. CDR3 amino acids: CASSLVRGYGNTIYF. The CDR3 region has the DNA TGTGCCAGCAGCTTAGTTAGGGGATATGGAAACACCATATATTTT.

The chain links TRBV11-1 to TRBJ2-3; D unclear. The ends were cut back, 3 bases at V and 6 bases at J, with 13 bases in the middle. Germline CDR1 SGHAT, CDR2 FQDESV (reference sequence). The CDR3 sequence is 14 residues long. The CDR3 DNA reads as TGTGCCAGCAGCTTTTTGGGCTCGTTGGATACGCAGTATTTT. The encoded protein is CASSFLGSLDTQYF.

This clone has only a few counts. The CDR3 region has the DNA TGTGCCAGCAGCTCAGGGGGCAGCTTTAACTATGGCTACACCTTC. It yields the protein CASSSGGSFNYGYTF. V is TRBV5-4 and J is TRBJ1-2, with 8 bases lining up with TRBD1. From germline, CDR1 is SGHNT and CDR2 YYREEE (reference sequence). The CDR3 has 15 amino acids. Germline trimming cut 3 bases from V and 1 base from J; bases unmatched to any gene: 5.

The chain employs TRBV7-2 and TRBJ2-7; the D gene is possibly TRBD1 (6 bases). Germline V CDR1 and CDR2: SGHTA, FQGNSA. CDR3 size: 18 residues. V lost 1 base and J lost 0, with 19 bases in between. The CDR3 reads CASSLEAQGPLSSYEQYF. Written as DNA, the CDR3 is TGTGCCAGCAGCTTAGAGGCACAGGGACCACTGAGCTCCTACGAGCAGTACTTC.

Written as DNA, the CDR3 is TGTGCCAGCAGTAGACTTCGCGATTCACCCCTCCACTTT. Amino acids: CASSRLRDSPLHF. The chain is built from TRBV2 and TRBJ1-6; no reliable D call. Trimming cost V 5 bases and J 8 bases, with 10 bases left between them. CDR1 SNHLY and CDR2 FYNNEI come from the germline V gene. The length of the CDR3 is 13 residues.

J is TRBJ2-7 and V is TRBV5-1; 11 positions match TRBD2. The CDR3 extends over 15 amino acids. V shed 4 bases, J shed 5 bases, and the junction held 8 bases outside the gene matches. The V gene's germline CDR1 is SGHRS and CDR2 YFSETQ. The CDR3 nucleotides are TGCGCCAGCAGCCTGGAGACTAGCGGGGCCAACGAGCAGTACTTC. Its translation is CASSLETSGANEQYF.

CDR3: CASSATRDSRTEQYF. CDR3 DNA sequence: TGTGCCAGCAGCGCGACCCGGGACAGCCGGACCGAGCAGTACTTC. This chain joins TRBV9 and TRBJ2-7; 7 nucleotides agree with TRBD1. Trimming cost V 3 bases and J 6 bases; bases outside gene matches: 12. CDR3 length: 15 amino acids. Germline V CDR1 and CDR2: SGDLS, YYNGEE.

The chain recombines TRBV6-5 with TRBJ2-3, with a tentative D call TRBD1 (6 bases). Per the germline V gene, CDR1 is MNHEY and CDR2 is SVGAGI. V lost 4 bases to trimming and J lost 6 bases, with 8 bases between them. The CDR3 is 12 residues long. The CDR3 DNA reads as TGTGCCAGCAGTTCTAGGGGGGATACGCAGTATTTT. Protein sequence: CASSSRGDTQYF.

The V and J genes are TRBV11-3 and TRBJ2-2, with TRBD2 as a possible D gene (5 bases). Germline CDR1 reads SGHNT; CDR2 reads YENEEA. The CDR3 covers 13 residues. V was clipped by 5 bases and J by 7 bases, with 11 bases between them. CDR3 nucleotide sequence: TGTGCCAGCAGCCCGGACTCCCGCGGGGAGCTGTTTTTT. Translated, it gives CASSPDSRGELFF.

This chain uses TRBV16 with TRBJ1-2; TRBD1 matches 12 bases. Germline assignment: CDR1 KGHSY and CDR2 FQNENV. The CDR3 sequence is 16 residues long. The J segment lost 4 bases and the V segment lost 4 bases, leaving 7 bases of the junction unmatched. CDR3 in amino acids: CASSRDRGREIYGYTF. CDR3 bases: TGTGCCAGCAGCCGGGACAGGGGGCGCGAGATCTATGGCTACACCTTC.

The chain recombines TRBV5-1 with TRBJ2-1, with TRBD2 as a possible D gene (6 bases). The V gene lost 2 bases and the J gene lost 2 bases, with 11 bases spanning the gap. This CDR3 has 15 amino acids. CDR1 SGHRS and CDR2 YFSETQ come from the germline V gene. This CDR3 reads CASSFAGNAYNEQFF. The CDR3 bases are TGCGCCAGCAGCTTCGCGGGGAACGCCTACAATGAGCAGTTCTTC.

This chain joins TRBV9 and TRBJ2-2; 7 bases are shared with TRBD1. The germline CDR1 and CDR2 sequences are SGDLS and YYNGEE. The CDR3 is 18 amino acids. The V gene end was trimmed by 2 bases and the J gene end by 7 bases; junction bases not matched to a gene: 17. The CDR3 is CASSVRDRIITVGGELFF. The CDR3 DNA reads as TGTGCCAGCAGCGTTCGGGACAGAATAATTACCGTTGGCGGGGAGCTGTTTTTT.

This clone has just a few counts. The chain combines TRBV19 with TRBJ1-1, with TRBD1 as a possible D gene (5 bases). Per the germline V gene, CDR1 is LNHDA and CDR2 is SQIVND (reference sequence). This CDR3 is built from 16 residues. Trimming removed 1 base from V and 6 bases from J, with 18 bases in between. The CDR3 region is CASSIAGKLKDAEAFF. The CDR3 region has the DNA TGTGCCAGTAGTATAGCAGGGAAGCTGAAGGACGCTGAAGCTTTCTTT.

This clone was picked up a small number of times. CDR3 loop: CASSIGSAMIYNSPLHF. CDR3 nucleotide sequence: TGTGCCAGTAGTATAGGGTCAGCGATGATCTATAATTCACCCCTCCACTTT. The V call is TRBV19, the J call TRBJ1-6; D is unclear. Per the germline V gene, CDR1 is LNHDA and CDR2 is SQIVND (reference sequence). This CDR3 is 17 amino acids long. V lost 1 base to trimming and J lost 3 bases, with 13 bases between them.

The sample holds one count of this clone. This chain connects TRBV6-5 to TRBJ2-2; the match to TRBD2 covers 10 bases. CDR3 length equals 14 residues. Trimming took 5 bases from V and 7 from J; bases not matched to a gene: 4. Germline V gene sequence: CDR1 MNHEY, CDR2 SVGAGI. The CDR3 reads CASSSGGAVGELFF. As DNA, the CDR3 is TGTGCCAGCAGTAGCGGGGGGGCTGTCGGGGAGCTGTTTTTT.

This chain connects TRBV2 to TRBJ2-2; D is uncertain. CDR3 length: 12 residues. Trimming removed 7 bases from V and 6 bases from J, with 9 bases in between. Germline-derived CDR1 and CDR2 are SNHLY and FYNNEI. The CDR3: CASNTRSGELFF. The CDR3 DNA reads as TGTGCCAGCAATACGCGGTCCGGGGAGCTGTTTTTT.

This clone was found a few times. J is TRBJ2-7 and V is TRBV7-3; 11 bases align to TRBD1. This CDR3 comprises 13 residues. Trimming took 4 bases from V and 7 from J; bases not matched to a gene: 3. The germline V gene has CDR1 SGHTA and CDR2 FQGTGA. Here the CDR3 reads CASSWTGGEEQYF. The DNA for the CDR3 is TGTGCCAGCAGCTGGACAGGGGGCGAGGAGCAGTACTTC.

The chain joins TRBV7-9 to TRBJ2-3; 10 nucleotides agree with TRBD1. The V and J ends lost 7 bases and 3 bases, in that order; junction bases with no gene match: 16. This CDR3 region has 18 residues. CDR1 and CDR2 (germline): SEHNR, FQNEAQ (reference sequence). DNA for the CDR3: TGTGCCAGCAATGTACCCTCGACAGGGGGCGAAAGGACAGATACGCAGTATTTT. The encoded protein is CASNVPSTGGERTDTQYF. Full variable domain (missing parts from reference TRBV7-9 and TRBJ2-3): DTGVSQNPRHKITKRGQNVTFRCDPISEHNRLYWYRQTLGQGPEFLTYFQNEAQLEKSRLLSDRFSAERPKGSFSTLEIQRTEQGDSAMYLCASNVPSTGGERTDTQYFGPGTRLTVL.

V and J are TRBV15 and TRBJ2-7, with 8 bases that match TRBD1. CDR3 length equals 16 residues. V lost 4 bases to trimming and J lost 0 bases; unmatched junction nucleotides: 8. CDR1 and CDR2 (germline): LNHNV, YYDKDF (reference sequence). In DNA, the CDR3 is TGTGCCACCAGCATATCTAGGACAGGGAACTCCTACGAGCAGTACTTC. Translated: CATSISRTGNSYEQYF.

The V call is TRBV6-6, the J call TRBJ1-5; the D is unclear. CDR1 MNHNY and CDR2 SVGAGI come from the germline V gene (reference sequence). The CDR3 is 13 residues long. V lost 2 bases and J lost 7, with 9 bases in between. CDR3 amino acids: CASSYGGRQPQHF. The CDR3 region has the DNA TGTGCCAGCAGTTACGGCGGGAGACAGCCCCAGCATTTT.